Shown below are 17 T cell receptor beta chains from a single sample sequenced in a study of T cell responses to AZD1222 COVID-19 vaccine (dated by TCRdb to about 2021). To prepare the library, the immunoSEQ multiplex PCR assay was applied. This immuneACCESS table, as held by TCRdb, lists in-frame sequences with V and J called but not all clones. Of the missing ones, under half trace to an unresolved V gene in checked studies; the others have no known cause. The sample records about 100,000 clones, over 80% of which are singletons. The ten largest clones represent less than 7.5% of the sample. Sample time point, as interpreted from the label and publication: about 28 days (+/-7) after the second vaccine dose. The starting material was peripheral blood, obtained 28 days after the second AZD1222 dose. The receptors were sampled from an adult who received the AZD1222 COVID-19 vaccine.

CDR3 sequence (DNA): TGTGCCAGTTCTAGCGGGAGATCTTACAATGAGCAGTTCTTC. This encodes CASSSGRSYNEQFF. The chain links TRBV6-5 to TRBJ2-1; 10 bases line up with TRBD2. From germline, CDR1 is MNHEY and CDR2 SVGAGI. The CDR3 loop spans 14 amino acids. V was clipped by 9 bases and J by 4 bases; unmatched bases: 6.

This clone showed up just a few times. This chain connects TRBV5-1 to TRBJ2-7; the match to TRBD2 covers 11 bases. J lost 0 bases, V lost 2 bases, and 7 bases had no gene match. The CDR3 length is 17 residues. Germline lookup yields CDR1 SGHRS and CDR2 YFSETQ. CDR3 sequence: CASSFLGLAASSYEQYF. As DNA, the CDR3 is TGCGCCAGCAGCTTCTTGGGACTAGCGGCGAGCTCCTACGAGCAGTACTTC.

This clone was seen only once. This CDR3 is CASSPRLTDTQYF. In DNA, the CDR3 is TGTGCCAGCAGCCCCAGACTTACAGATACGCAGTATTTT. The chain couples TRBV2 to TRBJ2-3; D not certain. V dropped 6 bases and J dropped 3 bases, with 10 bases sitting between them. The CDR3 is made up of 13 amino acids. Germline V gene sequence: CDR1 SNHLY, CDR2 FYNNEI.

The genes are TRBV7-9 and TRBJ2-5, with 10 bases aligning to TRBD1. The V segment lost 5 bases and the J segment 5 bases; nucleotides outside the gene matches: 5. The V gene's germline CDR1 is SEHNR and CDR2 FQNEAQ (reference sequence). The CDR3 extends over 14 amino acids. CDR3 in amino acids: CASSRTGGGETQYF. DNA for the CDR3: TGTGCCAGCAGCAGGACAGGGGGTGGGGAGACCCAGTACTTC.

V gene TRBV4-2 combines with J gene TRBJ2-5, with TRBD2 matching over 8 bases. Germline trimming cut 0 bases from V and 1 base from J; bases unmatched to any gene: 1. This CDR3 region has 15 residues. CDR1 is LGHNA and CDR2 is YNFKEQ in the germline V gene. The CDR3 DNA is TGTGCCAGCAGCCAAGATCGGGGGGGCCAAGAGACCCAGTACTTC. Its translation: CASSQDRGGQETQYF.

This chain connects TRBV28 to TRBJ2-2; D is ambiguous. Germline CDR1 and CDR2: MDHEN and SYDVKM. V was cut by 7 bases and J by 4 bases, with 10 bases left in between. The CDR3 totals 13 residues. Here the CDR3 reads CASTRYFTGELFF. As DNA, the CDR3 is TGTGCCAGCACGAGGTATTTCACCGGGGAGCTGTTTTTT.

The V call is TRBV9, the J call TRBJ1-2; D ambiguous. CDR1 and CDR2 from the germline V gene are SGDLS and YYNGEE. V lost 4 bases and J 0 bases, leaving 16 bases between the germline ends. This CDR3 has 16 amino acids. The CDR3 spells CASSLVAGSSNYGYTF. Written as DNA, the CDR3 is TGTGCCAGCAGCCTGGTGGCAGGCTCCTCTAACTATGGCTACACCTTC.

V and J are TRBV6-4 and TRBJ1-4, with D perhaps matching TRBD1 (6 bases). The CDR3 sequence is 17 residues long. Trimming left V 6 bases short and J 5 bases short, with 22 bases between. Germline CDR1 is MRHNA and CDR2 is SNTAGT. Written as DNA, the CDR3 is TGTGCCAGCAGACCCGGGGGGGGCGAGGTGGGGAATGAAAAACTGTTTTTT. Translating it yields CASRPGGGEVGNEKLFF.

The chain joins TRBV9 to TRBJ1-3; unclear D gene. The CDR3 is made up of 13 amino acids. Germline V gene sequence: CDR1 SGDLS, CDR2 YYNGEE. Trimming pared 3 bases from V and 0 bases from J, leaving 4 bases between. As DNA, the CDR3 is TGTGCCAGCAGCGACAGCTCTGGAAACACCATATATTTT. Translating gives CASSDSSGNTIYF.

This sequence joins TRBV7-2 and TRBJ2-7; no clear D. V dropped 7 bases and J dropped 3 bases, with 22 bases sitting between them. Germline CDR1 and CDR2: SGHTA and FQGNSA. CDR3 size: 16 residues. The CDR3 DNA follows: TGTGCCAGCAACAATCCTAAGCGTGACCTCTACTACGAGCAGTACTTC. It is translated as CASNNPKRDLYYEQYF.

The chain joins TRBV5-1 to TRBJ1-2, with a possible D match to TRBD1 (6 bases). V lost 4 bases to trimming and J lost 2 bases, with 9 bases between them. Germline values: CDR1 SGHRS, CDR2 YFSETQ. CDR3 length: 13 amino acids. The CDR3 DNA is TGCGCCAGCAGCCCCGACAGGAACTATGGCTACACCTTC. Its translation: CASSPDRNYGYTF.

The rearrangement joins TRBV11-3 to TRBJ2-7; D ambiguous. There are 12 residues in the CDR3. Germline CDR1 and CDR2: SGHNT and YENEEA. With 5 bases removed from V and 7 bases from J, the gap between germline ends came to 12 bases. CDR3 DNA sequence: TGTGCCAGCAGCCTGGACCTAGGGGAGCAGTACTTC. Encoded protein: CASSLDLGEQYF.

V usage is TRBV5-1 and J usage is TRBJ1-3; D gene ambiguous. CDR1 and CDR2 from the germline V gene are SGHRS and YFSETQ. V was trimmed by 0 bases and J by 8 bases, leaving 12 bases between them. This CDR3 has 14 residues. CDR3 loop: CASSLAQAGDTIYF. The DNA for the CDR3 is TGCGCCAGCAGCTTGGCGCAGGCCGGAGACACCATATATTTT.

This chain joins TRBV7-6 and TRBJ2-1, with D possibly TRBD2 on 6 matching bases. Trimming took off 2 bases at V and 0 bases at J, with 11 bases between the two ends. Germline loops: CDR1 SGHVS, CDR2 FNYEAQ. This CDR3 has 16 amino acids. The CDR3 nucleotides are TGTGCCAGCAGCTTATTAGCGGTGAGCTCCTACAATGAGCAGTTCTTC. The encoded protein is CASSLLAVSSYNEQFF.

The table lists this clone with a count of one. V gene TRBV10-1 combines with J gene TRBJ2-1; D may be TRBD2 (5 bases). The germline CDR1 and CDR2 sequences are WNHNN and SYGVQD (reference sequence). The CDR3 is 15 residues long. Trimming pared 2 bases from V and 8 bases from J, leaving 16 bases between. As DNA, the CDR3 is TGCGCCAGCAGTGAGGCTTCGGTCGGGGTCCATGAGCAGTTCTTC. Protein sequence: CASSEASVGVHEQFF.

Here the CDR3 DNA reads TGCAGCGTTGAAGTTGGCCCTCGGGGCACAGATACGCAGTATTTT. Protein: CSVEVGPRGTDTQYF. V usage is TRBV29-1 and J usage is TRBJ2-3, with unresolved D. Germline V gene lookup returns CDR1 SQVTM and CDR2 ANQGSEA. V dropped 1 base and J dropped 1 base, with 12 bases sitting between them. There are 15 residues in the CDR3.

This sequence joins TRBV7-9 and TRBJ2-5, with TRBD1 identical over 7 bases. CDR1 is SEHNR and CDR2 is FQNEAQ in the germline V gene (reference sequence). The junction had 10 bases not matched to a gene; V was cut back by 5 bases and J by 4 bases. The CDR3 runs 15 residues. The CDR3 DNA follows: TGTGCCAGCAGCCCACGACAGGGTCAGGCAGAGACCCAGTACTTC. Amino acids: CASSPRQGQAETQYF. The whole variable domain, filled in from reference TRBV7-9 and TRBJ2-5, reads DTGVSQNPRHKITKRGQNVTFRCDPISEHNRLYWYRQTLGQGPEFLTYFQNEAQLEKSRLLSDRFSAERPKGSFSTLEIQRTEQGDSAMYLCASSPRQGQAETQYFGPGTRLLVL.